The present T cell receptor beta chain was sequenced within a study of cytomegalovirus exposure and HLA in healthy donors. Study background: Most genotyped donors, about 81% of about 360, had Caucasian-associated genetic ancestry.

Of note for this clone: Its cognate antigen is unknown.

The CDR3 has 14 residues. V gave up 3 bases and J gave up 2 bases; unmatched junction bases: 4. The germline V gene has CDR1 KGHSH and CDR2 LQKENI. The PCR contained 60 Vbeta and 13 Jbeta primers. Study processing details: In a later analysis, of 84 million or so unique beta chains, approximately 10 million appeared in at least two donors. Clones were read by immunoSEQ multiplex PCR, and TCRdb kept only the in-frame ones, dropping some. V and J calls and clone size are as listed in that table; D and trimming were resolved from the DNA. The sample comprises about 130,000 clones, about 79% of which are singletons, and about 2.5% rests with the top ten. Overall study results and limits: Cytomegalovirus-associated status was assigned to more than 150 TCR beta chains.

Sequencing was carried out using PBMCs. The TCR was taken from a man aged 45-65 years in good health and CMV-seronegative. The chain carries TRBV18 and TRBJ2-7, with 7 bases that match TRBD2. The CDR3 sequence: CASSPSGAPYEQYF. Written as DNA, the CDR3 is TGTGCCAGCTCACCGAGCGGGGCCCCCTACGAGCAGTACTTC.